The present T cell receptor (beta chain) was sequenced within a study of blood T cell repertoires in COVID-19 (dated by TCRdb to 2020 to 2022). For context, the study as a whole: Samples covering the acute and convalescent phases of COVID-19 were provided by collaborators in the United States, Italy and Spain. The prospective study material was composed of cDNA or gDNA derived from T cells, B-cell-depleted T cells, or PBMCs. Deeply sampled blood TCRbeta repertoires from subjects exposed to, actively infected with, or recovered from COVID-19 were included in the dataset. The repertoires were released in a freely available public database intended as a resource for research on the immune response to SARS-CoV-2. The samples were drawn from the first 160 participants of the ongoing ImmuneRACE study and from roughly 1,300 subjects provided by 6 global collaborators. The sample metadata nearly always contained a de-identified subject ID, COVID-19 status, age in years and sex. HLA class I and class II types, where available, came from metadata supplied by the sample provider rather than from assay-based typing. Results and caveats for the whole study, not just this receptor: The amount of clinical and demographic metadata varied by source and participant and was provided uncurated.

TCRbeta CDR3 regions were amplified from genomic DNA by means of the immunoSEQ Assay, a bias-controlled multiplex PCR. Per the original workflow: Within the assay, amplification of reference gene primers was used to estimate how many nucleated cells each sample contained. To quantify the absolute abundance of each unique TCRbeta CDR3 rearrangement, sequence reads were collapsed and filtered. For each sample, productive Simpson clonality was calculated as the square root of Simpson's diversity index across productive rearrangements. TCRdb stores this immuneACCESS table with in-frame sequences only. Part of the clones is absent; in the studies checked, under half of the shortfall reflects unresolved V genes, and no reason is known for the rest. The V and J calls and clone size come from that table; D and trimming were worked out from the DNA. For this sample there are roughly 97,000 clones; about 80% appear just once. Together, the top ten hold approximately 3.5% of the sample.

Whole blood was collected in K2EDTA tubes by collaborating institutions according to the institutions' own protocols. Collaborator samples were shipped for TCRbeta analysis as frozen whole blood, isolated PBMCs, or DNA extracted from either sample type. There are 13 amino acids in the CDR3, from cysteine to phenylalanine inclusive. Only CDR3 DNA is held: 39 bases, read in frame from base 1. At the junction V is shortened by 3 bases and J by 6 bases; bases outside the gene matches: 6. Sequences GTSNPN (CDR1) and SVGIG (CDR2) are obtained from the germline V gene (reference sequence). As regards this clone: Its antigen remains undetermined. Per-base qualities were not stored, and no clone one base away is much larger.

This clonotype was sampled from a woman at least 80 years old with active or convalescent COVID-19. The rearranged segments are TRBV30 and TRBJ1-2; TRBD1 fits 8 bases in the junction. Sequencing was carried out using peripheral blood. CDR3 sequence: CAWSVDRGHGYTF. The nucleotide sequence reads TGTGCCTGGAGCGTAGACAGGGGACATGGCTACACCTTC.